Given below is one T cell receptor beta chain in context. In the study's own analysis: Researchers report that nucleated cell counts were estimated from reference gene primer amplification. The assay was immunoSEQ multiplex PCR, and TCRdb's table has in-frame clones only and misses some. The V and J calls and the clone size are those of that table, but D and trimming were determined from the DNA. The sample shows a few hundred thousand clones, 90% of them seen only once. The entry originates in a study of blood T cell repertoires in COVID-19. Trimming shortened V by 11 bases and J by 1 base, and 23 bases separated the two germline ends. Germline CDR1 reads ENHRY; CDR2 reads SYGVKD. This CDR3 comprises 16 residues. Enrolment of Seattle patients took place during active infection, and they were followed longitudinally.

V is TRBV10-3 and J is TRBJ1-1; D gene uncertain. This receptor was obtained from a woman between 40 and 55 years old with COVID-19, enrolled during active disease. Sequencing was done on a sample of peripheral blood. The CDR3 loop is CASSSPPGWANTEAFF. The CDR3 region has the DNA TGTGCCTCCTCCTCACCGCCGGGGTGGGCGAACACTGAAGCTTTCTTT.